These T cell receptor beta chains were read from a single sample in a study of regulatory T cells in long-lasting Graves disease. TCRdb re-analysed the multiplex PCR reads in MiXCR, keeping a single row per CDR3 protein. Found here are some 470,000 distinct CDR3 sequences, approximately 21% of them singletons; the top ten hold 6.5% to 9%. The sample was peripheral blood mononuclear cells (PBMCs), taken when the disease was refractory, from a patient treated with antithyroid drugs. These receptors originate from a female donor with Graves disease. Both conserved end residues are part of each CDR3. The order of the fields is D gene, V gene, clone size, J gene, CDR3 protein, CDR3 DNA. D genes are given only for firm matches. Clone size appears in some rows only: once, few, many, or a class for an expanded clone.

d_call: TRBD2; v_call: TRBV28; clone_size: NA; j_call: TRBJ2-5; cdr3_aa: CASSTYVTETTSGFQETQYF; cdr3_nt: TGTGCCAGCAGTACTTACGTTACAGAGACGACTAGCGGATTCCAAGAGACCCAGTACTTC
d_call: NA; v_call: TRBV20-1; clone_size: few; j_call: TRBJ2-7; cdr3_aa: CSARHRTYEQYF; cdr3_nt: TGCAGTGCTAGACACAGGACTTACGAGCAGTACTTC
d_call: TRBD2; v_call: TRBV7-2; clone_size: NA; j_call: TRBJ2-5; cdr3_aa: CASSLWSGRALVETQYF; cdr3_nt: TGTGCCAGCAGCCTCTGGAGCGGGAGGGCCCTCGTAGAGACCCAGTACTTC
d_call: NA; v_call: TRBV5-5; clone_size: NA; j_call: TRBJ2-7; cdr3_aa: CASSTGPIQYSYEQYF; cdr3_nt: TGTGCCAGCAGCACAGGACCGATCCAATACTCCTACGAGCAGTACTTC
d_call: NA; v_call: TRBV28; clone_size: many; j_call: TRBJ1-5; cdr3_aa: CASSLLRNQPQHF; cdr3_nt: TGTGCCAGCAGTTTGTTGCGGAATCAGCCCCAGCATTTT
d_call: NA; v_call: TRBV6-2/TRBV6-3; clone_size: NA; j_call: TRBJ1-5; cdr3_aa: CASSYYGGQPQHF; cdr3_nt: TGTGCCAGCAGTTACTATGGTGGTCAGCCCCAGCATTTT
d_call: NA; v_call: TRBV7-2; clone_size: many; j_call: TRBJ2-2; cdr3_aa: CASSLIAGRPADMLFF; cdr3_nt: TGTGCCAGCAGCTTAATCGCCGGTCGGCCGGCGGACATGCTGTTTTTT
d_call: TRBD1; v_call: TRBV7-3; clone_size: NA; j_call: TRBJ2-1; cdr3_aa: CASSDGQGGNEQFF; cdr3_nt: TGTGCCAGCAGCGACGGACAGGGTGGGAATGAGCAGTTCTTC
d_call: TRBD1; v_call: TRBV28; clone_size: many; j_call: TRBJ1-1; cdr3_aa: CASRSTGTVNTEAFF; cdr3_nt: TGTGCCAGCAGGTCCACCGGGACAGTCAACACTGAAGCTTTCTTT
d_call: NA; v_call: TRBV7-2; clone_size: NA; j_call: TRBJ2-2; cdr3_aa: CASRQRPTLNTGELFF; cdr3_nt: TGTGCCAGTAGACAACGGCCGACCCTCAACACCGGGGAGCTGTTTTTT
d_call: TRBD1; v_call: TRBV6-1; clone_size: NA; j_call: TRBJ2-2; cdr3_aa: CASEGQGNTGELFF; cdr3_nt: TGTGCCAGCGAGGGACAGGGGAACACCGGGGAGCTGTTTTTT
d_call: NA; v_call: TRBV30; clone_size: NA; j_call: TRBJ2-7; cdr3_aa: CAWSGTVRYEQYF; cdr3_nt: TGTGCCTGGAGTGGGACAGTAAGGTACGAGCAGTACTTC
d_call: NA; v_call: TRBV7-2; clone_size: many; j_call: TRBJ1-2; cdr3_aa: CASSLQSSNYGYTF; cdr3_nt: TGTGCCAGCAGCTTACAGTCGAGCAACTATGGCTACACCTTC
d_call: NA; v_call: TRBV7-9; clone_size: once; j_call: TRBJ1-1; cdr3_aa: CASSLVSMNTEAFF; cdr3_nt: TGTGCCAGCAGCTTAGTCTCGATGAACACTGAAGCTTTCTTT
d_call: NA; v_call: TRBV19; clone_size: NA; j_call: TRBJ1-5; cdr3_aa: CASSPNTFRYSNQPQHF; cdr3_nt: TGTGCCAGTAGTCCCAACACGTTCCGCTATAGCAATCAGCCCCAGCATTTT
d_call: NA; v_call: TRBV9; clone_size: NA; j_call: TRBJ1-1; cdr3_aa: CASSVSGESEAFF; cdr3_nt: TGTGCCAGCAGCGTATCAGGGGAGAGTGAAGCTTTCTTT
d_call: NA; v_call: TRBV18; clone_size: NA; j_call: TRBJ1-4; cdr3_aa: CASSPGTQRNEKLFF; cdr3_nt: TGTGCCAGCTCACCGGGTACCCAGAGGAATGAAAAACTGTTTTTT